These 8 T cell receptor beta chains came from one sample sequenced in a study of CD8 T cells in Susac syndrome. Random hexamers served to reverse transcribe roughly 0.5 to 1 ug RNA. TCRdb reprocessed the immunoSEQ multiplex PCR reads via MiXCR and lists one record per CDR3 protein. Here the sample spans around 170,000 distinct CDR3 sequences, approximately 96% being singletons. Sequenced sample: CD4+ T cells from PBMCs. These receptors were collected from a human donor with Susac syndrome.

The CDR3 region is CSVDGTGPNEQYF. The CDR3 region has the DNA TGCAGCGTTGACGGGACAGGGCCCAACGAGCAGTACTTC. V usage is TRBV29-1 and J usage is TRBJ2-7, with 9 bases matching TRBD1. Germline V gives CDR1 SQVTM, CDR2 ANQGSEA. CDR3 length: 13 residues. V trimming: 3 bases; J trimming: 5 bases; junction bases outside the gene matches: 5.

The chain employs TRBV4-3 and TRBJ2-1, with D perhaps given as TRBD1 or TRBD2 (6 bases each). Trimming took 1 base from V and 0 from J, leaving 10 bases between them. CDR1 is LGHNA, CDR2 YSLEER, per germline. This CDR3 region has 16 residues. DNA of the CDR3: TGCGCCAGCAGCCAAGGGCGGGACATCTCCTACAATGAGCAGTTCTTC. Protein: CASSQGRDISYNEQFF.

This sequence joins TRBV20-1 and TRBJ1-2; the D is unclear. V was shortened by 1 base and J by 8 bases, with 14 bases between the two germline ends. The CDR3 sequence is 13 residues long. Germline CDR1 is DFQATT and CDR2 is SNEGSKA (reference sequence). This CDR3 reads CSARVPPDRGYTF. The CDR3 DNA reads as TGCAGTGCTAGAGTCCCCCCGGACCGGGGCTACACCTTC.

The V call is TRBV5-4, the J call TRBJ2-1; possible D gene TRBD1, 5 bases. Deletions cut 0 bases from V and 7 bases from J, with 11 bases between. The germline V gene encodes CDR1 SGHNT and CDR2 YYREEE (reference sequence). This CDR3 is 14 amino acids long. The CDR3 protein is CASSLGAGLNEQFF. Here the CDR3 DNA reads TGTGCCAGCAGCTTGGGGGCAGGGTTAAATGAGCAGTTCTTC.

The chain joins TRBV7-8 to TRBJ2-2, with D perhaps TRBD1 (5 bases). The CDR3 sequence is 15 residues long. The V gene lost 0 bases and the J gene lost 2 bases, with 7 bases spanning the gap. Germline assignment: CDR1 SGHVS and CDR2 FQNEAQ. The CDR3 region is CASSLAGPNTGELFF. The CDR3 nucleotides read TGTGCCAGCAGCTTAGCGGGGCCTAACACCGGGGAGCTGTTTTTT.

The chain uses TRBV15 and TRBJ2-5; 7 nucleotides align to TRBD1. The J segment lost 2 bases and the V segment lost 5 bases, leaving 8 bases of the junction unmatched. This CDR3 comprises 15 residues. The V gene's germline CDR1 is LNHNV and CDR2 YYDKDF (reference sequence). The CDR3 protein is CATSGGQRIQETQYF. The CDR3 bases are TGTGCCACCAGCGGGGGACAGCGGATTCAAGAGACCCAGTACTTC.

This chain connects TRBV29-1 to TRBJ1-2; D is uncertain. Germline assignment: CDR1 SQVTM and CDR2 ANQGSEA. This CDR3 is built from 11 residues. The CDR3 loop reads CSLGRTDGYTF. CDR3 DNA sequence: TGCAGTCTCGGACGGACTGATGGCTACACCTTC. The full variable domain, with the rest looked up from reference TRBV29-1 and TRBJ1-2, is SAVISQKPSRDICQRGTSLTIQCQVDSQVTMMFWYRQQPGQSLTLIATANQGSEATYESGFVIDKFPISRPNLTFSTLTVSNMSPEDSSIYLCSLGRTDGYTFGSGTRLTVV.

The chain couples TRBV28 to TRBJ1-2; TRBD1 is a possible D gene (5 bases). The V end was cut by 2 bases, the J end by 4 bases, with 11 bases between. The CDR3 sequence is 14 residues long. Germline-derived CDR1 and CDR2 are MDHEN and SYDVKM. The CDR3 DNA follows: TGTGCCAGCAGTTTAAGGGGCAGGGTCTATGGCTACACCTTC. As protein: CASSLRGRVYGYTF.